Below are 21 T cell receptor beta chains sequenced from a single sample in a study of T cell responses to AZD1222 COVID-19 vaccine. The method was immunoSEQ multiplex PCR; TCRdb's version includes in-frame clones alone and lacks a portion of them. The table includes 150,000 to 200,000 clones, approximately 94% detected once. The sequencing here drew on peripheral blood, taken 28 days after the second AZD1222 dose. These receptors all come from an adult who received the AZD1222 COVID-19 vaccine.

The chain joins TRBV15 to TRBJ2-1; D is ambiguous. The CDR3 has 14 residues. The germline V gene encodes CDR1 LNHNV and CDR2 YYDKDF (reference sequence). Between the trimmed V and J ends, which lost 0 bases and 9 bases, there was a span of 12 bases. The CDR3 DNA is TGTGCCACCAGCAGAGATCGAATCCCCGGTGAGCAGTTCTTC. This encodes CATSRDRIPGEQFF.

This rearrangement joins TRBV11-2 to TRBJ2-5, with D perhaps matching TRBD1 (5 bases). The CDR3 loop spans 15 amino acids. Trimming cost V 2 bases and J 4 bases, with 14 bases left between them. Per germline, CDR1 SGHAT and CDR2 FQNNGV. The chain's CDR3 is CASSLTGYQGETQYF. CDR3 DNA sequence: TGTGCCAGCAGCTTAACCGGGTACCAGGGAGAGACCCAGTACTTC.

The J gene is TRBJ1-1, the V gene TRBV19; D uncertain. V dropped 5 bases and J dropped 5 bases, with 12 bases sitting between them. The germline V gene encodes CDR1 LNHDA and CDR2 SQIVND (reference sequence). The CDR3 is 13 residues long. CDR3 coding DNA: TGTGCCAGTAGTGCGTCGTTTAATACTGAAGCTTTCTTT. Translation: CASSASFNTEAFF.

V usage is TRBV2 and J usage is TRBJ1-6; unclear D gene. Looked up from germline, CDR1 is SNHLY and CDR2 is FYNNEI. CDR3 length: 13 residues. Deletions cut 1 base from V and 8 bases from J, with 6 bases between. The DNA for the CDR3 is TGTGCCAGCAGTGAAGGGTGGGATTCACCCCTCCACTTT. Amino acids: CASSEGWDSPLHF.

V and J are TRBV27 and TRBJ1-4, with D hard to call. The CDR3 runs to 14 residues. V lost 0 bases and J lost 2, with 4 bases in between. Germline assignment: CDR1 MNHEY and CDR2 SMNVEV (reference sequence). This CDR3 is CASSLSMTNEKLFF. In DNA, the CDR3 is TGTGCCAGCAGTTTATCGATGACTAATGAAAAACTGTTTTTT.

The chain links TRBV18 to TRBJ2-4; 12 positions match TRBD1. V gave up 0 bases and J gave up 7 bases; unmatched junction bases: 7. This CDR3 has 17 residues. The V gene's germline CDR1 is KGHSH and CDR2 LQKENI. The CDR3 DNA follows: TGTGCCAGCTCACCACCGGGACAGGGGGCGGTCAGGAACATTCAGTACTTC. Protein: CASSPPGQGAVRNIQYF.

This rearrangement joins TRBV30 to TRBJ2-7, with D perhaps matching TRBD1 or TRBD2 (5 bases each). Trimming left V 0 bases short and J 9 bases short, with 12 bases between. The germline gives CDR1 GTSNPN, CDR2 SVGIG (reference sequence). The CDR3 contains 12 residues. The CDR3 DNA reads TGTGCCTGGAGTGTAATCCAGGGAGTGCAGTACTTC. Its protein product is CAWSVIQGVQYF.

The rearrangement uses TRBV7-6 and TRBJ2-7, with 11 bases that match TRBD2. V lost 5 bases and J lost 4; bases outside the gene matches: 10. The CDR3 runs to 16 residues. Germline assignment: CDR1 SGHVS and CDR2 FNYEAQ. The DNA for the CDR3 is TGTGCCAGCAGCCCCTCTAGCGGGAGGCCACTTTACGAGCAGTACTTC. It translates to CASSPSSGRPLYEQYF.

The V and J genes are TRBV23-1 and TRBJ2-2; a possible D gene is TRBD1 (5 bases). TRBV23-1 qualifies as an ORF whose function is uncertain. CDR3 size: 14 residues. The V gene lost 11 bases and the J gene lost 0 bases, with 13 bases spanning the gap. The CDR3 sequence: CAYRQGPNTGELFF. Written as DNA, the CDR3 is TGCGCCTATCGGCAGGGCCCGAACACCGGGGAGCTGTTTTTT.

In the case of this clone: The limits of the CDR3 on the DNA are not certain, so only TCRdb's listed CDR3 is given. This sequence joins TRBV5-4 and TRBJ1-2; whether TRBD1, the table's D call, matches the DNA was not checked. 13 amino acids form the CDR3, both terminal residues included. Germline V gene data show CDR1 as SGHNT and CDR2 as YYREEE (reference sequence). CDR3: CASSFGQGTVGTF.

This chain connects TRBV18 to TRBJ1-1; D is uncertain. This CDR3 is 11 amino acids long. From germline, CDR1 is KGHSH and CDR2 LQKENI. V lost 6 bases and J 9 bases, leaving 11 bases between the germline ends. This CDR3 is CASSLLGQAFF. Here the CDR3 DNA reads TGTGCCAGCTCGCTACTCGGGCAAGCTTTCTTT.

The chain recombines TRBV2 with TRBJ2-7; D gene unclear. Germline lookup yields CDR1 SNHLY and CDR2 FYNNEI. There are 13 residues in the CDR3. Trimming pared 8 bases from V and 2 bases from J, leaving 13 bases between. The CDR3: CASWVLGTYEQYF. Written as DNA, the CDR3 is TGTGCCAGCTGGGTCCTGGGGACCTACGAGCAGTACTTC.

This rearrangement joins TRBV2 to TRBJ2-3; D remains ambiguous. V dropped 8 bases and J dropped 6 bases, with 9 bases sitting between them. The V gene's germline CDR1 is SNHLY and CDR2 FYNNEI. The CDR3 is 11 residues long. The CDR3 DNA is TGTGCCAGCCTTTATTGGGATACGCAGTATTTT. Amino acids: CASLYWDTQYF.

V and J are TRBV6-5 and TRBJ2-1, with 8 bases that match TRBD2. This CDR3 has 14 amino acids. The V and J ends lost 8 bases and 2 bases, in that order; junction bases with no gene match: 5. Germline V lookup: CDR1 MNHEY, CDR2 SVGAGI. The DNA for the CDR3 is TGTGCCAGCGGGCGGGGGGAAACCTACAATGAGCAGTTCTTC. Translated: CASGRGETYNEQFF.

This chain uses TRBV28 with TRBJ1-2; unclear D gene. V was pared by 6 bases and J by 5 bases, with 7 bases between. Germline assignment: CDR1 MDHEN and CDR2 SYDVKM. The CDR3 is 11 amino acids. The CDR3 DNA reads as TGTGCCAGCAGCCACCTTTATGGCTACACCTTC. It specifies CASSHLYGYTF.

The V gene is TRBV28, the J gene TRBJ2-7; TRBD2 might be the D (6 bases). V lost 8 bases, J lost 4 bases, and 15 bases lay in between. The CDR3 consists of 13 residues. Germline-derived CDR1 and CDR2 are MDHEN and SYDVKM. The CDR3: CASRTGLLYEQYF. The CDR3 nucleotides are TGTGCCAGCCGTACGGGACTCCTATACGAGCAGTACTTC.

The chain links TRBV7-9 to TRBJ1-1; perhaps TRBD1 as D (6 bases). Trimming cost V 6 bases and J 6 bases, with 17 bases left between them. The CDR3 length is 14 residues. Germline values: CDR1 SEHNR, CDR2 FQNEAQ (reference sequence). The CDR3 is CASRHGGTGPEAFF. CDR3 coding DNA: TGTGCCAGCAGACACGGCGGTACAGGGCCTGAAGCTTTCTTT.

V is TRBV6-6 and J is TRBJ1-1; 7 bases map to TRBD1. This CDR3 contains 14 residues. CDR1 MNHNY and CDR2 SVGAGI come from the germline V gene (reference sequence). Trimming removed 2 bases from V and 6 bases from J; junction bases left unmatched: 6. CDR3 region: CASSYRQGESEAFF. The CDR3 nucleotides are TGTGCCAGCAGTTACCGACAGGGTGAGTCTGAAGCTTTCTTT.

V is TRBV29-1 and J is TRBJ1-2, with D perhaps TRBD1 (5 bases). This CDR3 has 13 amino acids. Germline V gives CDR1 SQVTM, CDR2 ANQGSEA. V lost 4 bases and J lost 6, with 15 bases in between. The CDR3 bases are TGCAGCGTTGGGGGGACTCTATTCGATGGCTACACCTTC. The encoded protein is CSVGGTLFDGYTF.

The CDR3 here is CASSPSYTDTQYF. Written as DNA, the CDR3 is TGTGCCAGCAGCCCTTCATACACAGATACGCAGTATTTT. The gene calls are TRBV11-3 and TRBJ2-3; D not resolved. Germline CDR1 is SGHNT and CDR2 is YENEEA. This CDR3 is 13 amino acids long. V lost 5 bases, J lost 2 bases, and 8 bases lay in between.

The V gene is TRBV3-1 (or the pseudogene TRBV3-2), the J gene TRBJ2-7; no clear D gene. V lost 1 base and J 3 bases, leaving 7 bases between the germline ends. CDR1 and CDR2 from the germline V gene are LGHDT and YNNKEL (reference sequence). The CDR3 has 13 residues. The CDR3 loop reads CASSQAERYEQYF. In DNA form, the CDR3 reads TGTGCCAGCAGCCAAGCGGAGCGCTACGAGCAGTACTTC.